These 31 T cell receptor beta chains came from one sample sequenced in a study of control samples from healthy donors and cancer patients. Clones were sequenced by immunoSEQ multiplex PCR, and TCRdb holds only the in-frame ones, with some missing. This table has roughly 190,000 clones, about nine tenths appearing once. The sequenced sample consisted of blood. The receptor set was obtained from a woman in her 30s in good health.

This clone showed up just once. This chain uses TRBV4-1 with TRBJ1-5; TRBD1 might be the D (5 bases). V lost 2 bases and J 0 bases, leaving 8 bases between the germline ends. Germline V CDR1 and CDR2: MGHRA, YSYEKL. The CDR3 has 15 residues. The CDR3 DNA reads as TGCGCCAGCAGCCAACTACAGGATAGCAATCAGCCCCAGCATTTT. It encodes CASSQLQDSNQPQHF.

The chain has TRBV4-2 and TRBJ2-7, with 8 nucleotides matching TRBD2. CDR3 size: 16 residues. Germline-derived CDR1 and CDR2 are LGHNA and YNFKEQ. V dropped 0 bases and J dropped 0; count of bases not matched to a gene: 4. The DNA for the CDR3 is TGTGCCAGCAGCCAAGAGGACAGCGGGGGCTCCTACGAGCAGTACTTC. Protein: CASSQEDSGGSYEQYF.

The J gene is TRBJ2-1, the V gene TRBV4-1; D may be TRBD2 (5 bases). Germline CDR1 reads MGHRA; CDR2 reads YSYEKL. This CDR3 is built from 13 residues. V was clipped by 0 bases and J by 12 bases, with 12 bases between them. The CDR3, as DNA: TGCGCCAGCAGCCAAGATTCGGCGGCGGGGCAGTTCTTC. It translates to CASSQDSAAGQFF.

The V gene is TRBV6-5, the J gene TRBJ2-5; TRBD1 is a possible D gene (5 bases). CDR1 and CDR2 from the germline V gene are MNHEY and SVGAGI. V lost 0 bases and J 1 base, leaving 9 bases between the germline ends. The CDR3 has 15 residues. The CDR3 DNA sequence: TGTGCCAGCAGTTACTCGCCACAGGCCCAAGAGACCCAGTACTTC. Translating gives CASSYSPQAQETQYF.

CDR3 sequence reads: CASSLPGTSMNTEAFF. In DNA, the CDR3 is TGTGCCAGCAGTTTACCTGGGACATCCATGAACACTGAAGCTTTCTTT. The V and J genes are TRBV28 and TRBJ1-1, with D possibly matching TRBD1 (6 bases). The V end was cut by 2 bases, the J end by 0 bases, with 13 bases between. This CDR3 spans 16 amino acids. Germline CDR1 is MDHEN and CDR2 is SYDVKM.

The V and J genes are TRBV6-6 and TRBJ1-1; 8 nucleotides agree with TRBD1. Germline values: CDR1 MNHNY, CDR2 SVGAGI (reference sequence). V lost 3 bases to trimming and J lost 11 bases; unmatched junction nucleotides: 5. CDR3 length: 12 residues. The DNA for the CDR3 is TGTGCCAGCAGTTATCGGACAGGGTACGCTTTCTTT. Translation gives CASSYRTGYAFF.

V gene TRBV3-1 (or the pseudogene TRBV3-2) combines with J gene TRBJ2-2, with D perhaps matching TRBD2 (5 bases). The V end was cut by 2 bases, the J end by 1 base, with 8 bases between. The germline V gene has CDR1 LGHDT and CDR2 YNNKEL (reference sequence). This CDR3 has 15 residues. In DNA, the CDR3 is TGTGCCAGCAGCCAACAGCGGCAGAACACCGGGGAGCTGTTTTTT. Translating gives CASSQQRQNTGELFF.

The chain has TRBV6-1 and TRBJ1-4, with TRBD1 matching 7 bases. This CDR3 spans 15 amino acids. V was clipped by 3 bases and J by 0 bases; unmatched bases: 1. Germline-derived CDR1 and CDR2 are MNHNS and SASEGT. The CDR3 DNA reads TGTGCCAGCAGTGAGACAGGGTCAACTAATGAAAAACTGTTTTTT. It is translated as CASSETGSTNEKLFF.

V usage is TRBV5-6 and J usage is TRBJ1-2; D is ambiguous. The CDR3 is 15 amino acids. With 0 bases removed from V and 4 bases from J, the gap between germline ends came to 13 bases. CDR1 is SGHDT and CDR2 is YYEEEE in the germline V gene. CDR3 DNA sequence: TGTGCCAGCAGCTTGGGAGCGGGGAGTGGCTATGGCTACACCTTC. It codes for CASSLGAGSGYGYTF.

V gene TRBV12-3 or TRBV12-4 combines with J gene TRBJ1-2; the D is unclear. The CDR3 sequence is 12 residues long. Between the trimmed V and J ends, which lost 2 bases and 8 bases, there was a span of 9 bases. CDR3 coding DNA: TGTGCCAGCAGTTTATGGGGAGGCGGCTACACCTTC. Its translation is CASSLWGGGYTF.

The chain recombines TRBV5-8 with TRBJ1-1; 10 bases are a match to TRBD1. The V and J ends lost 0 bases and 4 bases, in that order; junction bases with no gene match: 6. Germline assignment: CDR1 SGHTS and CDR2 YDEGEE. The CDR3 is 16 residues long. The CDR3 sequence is CASSLAGQGYRTEAFF. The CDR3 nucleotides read TGTGCCAGCAGCTTGGCGGGACAGGGGTATCGCACTGAAGCTTTCTTT.

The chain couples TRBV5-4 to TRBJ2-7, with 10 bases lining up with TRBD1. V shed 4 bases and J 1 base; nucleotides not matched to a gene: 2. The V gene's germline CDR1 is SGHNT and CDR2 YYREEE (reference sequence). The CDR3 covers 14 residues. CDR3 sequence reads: CASSRDRGSYEQYF. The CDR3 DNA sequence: TGTGCCAGCAGCCGGGACAGGGGTTCCTACGAGCAGTACTTC.

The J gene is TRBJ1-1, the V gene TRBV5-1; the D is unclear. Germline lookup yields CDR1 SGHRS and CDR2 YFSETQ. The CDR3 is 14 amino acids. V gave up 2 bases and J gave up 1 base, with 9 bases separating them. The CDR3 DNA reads TGCGCCAGCAGCTTTAGGGTAGAGAACACTGAAGCTTTCTTT. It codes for CASSFRVENTEAFF.

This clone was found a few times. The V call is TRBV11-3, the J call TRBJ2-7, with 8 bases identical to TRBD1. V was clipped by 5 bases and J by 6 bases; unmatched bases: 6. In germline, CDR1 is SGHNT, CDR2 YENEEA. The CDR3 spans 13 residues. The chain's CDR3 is CASSPRQGSEQYF. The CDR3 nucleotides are TGTGCCAGCAGCCCCCGACAGGGGTCCGAGCAGTACTTC.

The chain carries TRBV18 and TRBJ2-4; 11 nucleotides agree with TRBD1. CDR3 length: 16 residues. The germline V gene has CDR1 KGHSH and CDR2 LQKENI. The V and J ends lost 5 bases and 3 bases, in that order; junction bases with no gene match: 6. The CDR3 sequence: CASSTSGTGGKNIQYF. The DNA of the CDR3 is TGTGCCAGCTCAACATCCGGGACAGGGGGCAAAAACATTCAGTACTTC.

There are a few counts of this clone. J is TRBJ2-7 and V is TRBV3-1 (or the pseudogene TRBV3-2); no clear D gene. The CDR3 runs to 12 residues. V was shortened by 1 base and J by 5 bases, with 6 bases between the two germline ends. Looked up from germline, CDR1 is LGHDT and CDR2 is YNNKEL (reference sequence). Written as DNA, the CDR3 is TGTGCCAGCAGCCAAGGAGTGAACGAGCAGTACTTC. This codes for CASSQGVNEQYF.

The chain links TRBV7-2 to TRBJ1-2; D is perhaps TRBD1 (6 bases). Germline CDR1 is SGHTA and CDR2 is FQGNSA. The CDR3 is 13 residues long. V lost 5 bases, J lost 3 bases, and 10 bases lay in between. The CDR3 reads CASSPPGDYGYTF. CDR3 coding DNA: TGTGCCAGCAGCCCCCCAGGGGACTATGGCTACACCTTC.

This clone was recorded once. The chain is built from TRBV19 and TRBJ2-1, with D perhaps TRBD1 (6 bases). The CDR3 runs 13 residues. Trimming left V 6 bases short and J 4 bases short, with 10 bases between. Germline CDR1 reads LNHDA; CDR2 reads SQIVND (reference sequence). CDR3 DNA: TGTGCCAGTAGGGACAGCCCTTACAATGAGCAGTTCTTC. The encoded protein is CASRDSPYNEQFF.

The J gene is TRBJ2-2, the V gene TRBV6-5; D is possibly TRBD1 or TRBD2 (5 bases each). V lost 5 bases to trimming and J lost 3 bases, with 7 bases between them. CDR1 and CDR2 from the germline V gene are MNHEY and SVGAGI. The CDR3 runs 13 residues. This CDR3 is CASSRGDTGELFF. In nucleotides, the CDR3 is TGTGCCAGCAGTAGAGGGGACACCGGGGAGCTGTTTTTT.

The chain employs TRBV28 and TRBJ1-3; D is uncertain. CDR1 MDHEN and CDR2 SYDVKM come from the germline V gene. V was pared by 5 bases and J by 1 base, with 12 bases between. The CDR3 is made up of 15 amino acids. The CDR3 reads CASSPPGRSGNTIYF. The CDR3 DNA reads TGTGCCAGCAGTCCTCCCGGGAGATCTGGAAACACCATATATTTT.

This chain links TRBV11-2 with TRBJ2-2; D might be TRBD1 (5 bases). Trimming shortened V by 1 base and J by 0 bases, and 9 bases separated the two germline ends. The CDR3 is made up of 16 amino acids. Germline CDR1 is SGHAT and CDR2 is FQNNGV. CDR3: CASSLVGQTNTGELFF. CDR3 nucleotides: TGTGCCAGCAGCTTAGTAGGACAAACGAACACCGGGGAGCTGTTTTTT.

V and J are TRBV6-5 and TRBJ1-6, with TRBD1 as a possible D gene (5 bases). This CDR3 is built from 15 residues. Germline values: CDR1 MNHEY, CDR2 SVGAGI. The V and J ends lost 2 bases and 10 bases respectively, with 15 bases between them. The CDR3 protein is CASSYTARVGSPLHF. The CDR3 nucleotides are TGTGCCAGCAGTTACACAGCCAGGGTCGGGTCACCCCTCCACTTT.

In nucleotides, the CDR3 is TGTGCCAGCAGTCGGACTAGGGCCGAGCAGTACTTC. This encodes CASSRTRAEQYF. This chain links TRBV12-3 or TRBV12-4 with TRBJ2-7, with 7 positions matching TRBD2. The CDR3 loop spans 12 amino acids. V lost 5 bases and J lost 6; bases outside the gene matches: 4.

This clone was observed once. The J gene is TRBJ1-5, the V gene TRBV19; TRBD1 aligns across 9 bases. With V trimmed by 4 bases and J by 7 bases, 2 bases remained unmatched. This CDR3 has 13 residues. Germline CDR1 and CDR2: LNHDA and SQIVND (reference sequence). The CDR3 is CASSRQGVQPQHF. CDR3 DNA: TGTGCCAGTAGTAGACAGGGGGTGCAGCCCCAGCATTTT.

The CDR3 loop is CASSPGQDTEAFF. The CDR3 nucleotides read TGTGCCAGCTCACCCGGACAGGACACTGAAGCTTTCTTT. The chain employs TRBV18 and TRBJ1-1, with 7 bases lining up with TRBD1. CDR3 length equals 13 residues. J was trimmed by 3 bases and V by 3 bases; bases with no gene match: 1. CDR1 and CDR2 from the germline V gene are KGHSH and LQKENI.

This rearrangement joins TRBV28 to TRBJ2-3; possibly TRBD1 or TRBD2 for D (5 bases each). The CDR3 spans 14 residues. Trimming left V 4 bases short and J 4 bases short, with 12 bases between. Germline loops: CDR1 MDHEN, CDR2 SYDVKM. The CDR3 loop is CASSSGPTADTQYF. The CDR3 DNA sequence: TGTGCCAGCAGTTCGGGACCCACCGCAGATACGCAGTATTTT.

The CDR3 sequence: CASSQLRSSGNTIYF. CDR3 sequence (DNA): TGTGCCAGCAGCCAACTACGAAGCTCTGGAAACACCATATATTTT. The chain uses TRBV3-1 (or the pseudogene TRBV3-2) and TRBJ1-3; D call uncertain. V shed 2 bases and J shed 0 bases, with 8 bases lying between them. The CDR3 runs to 15 residues. CDR1 LGHDT and CDR2 YNNKEL come from the germline V gene (reference sequence).

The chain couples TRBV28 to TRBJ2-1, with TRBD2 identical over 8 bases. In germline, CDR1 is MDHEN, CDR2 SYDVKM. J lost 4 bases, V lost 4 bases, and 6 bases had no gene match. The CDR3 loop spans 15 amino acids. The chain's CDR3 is CASSSLRGGYNEQFF. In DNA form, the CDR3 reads TGTGCCAGCAGTTCCCTTCGGGGGGGTTACAATGAGCAGTTCTTC. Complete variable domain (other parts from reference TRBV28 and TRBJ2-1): DVKVTQSSRYLVKRTGEKVFLECVQDMDHENMFWYRQDPGLGLRLIYFSYDVKMKEKGDIPEGYSVSREKKERFSLILESASTNQTSMYLCASSSLRGGYNEQFFGPGTRLTVL.

The CDR3 region has the DNA TGTGCCAGCAGTGATCTAGGGTCAGGGGCTAGCAATCAGCCCCAGCATTTT. This codes for CASSDLGSGASNQPQHF. The rearrangement links TRBV6-1 to TRBJ1-5; a possible D gene is TRBD1 (6 bases). The CDR3 covers 17 residues. Trimming left V 3 bases short and J 0 bases short, with 15 bases between. The germline V gene has CDR1 MNHNS and CDR2 SASEGT.

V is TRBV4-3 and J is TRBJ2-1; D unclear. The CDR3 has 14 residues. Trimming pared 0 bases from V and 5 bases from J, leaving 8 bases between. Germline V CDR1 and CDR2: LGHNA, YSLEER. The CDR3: CASSQDGRNNEQFF. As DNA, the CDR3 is TGCGCCAGCAGCCAAGACGGTCGGAACAATGAGCAGTTCTTC.

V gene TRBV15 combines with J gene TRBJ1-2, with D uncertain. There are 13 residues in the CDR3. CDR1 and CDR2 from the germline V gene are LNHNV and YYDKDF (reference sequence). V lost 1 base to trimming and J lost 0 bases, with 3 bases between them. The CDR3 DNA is TGTGCCACCAGCAGAGCATCTAACTATGGCTACACCTTC. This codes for CATSRASNYGYTF.